These 17 T cell receptor beta chains originate from one sample sequenced in a study of blood T cell repertoires in COVID-19. Sequencing was performed with immunoSEQ multiplex PCR; in TCRdb, only in-frame clones are kept and a portion is missing. The table shows about 150,000 clones, with about nine tenths occurring only once. The sample comprised peripheral blood. The receptor source for this set is an older woman with active or convalescent COVID-19.

This sequence joins TRBV7-9 and TRBJ1-6; the match to TRBD1 covers 9 bases. The CDR3 sequence is 16 residues long. The germline gives CDR1 SEHNR, CDR2 FQNEAQ (reference sequence). Unmatched junction bases numbered 11, after V lost 5 bases and J lost 9 bases. The CDR3 spells CASSPSGGTGLSPLHF. CDR3 nucleotides: TGTGCCAGCAGCCCTAGCGGCGGGACAGGGCTTTCACCCCTCCACTTT.

This chain joins TRBV19 and TRBJ1-1; D gene ambiguous. There are 14 residues in the CDR3. Germline V gene sequence: CDR1 LNHDA, CDR2 SQIVND (reference sequence). Trimming took off 1 base at V and 1 base at J, with 7 bases between the two ends. The CDR3 here is CASSIGRENTEAFF. The CDR3 DNA reads as TGTGCCAGTAGTATAGGGCGGGAGAACACTGAAGCTTTCTTT.

This rearrangement joins TRBV5-8 to TRBJ2-2; 7 bases map to TRBD1. The ends lost 0 bases at V and 3 bases at J; junction bases unmatched: 5. In germline, CDR1 is SGHTS, CDR2 YDEGEE. The CDR3 has 16 residues. In DNA form, the CDR3 reads TGTGCCAGCAGCTTGGAATCGGGACAGTACACCGGGGAGCTGTTTTTT. Its translation: CASSLESGQYTGELFF.

The chain joins TRBV6-6 to TRBJ1-6, with TRBD1 identical over 7 bases. This CDR3 has 15 residues. Germline CDR1 is MNHNY and CDR2 is SVGAGI (reference sequence). V was clipped by 2 bases and J by 9 bases; unmatched bases: 7. This CDR3 reads CASSYEQGESSPLHF. CDR3 nucleotides: TGTGCCAGCAGTTACGAGCAGGGGGAGTCTTCACCCCTCCACTTT.

In nucleotides, the CDR3 is TGTGCCAGCAATAAACAGGGTTACACAGATACGCAGTATTTT. Its protein is CASNKQGYTDTQYF. V and J are TRBV21-1 and TRBJ2-3; the table calls TRBD1, which could not be checked here. TRBV21-1 is listed as a pseudogene. The CDR3 runs to 14 residues.

This clone was picked up one time. V and J are TRBV29-1 and TRBJ2-5, with a weak D call TRBD2 (5 bases). Germline V lookup: CDR1 SQVTM, CDR2 ANQGSEA. The CDR3 spans 13 residues. Trimming cost V 7 bases and J 5 bases, with 17 bases left between them. CDR3 DNA sequence: TGCAGCGCTCAGACTACCGTGTGGGAGACCCAGTACTTC. Protein: CSAQTTVWETQYF.

V is TRBV7-2 and J is TRBJ1-6; D uncertain. The V end was cut by 5 bases, the J end by 9 bases, with 11 bases between. The CDR3 extends over 13 amino acids. Germline CDR1 reads SGHTA; CDR2 reads FQGNSA. The CDR3 region has the DNA TGTGCCAGCAGCAGGGTCAGCGGTTCACCCCTCCACTTT. Amino acid sequence: CASSRVSGSPLHF.

The chain has TRBV4-1 and TRBJ1-6, with D possibly TRBD1 on 6 matching bases. The germline V and J ends were trimmed by 0 bases and 10 bases, with 13 bases remaining between them. The CDR3 has 15 amino acids. The germline CDR1 and CDR2 sequences are MGHRA and YSYEKL. The CDR3 is CASSQDRGWGSPLHF. The DNA of the CDR3 is TGCGCCAGCAGCCAAGATAGGGGGTGGGGATCACCCCTCCACTTT.

The rearrangement links TRBV3-1 (or the pseudogene TRBV3-2) to TRBJ1-3; 7 bases fit TRBD1. The germline V gene encodes CDR1 LGHDT and CDR2 YNNKEL (reference sequence). The V segment lost 4 bases and the J segment 3 bases; nucleotides outside the gene matches: 3. The length of the CDR3 is 14 residues. CDR3 protein: CASSLRDSGNTIYF. The DNA for the CDR3 is TGTGCCAGCAGCCTGCGGGACAGTGGAAACACCATATATTTT.

The CDR3 bases are TGCGCCAGCAGCCGAGCAGGCGTGGGGACAGAGACCTACGAGCAGTACTTC. Translation gives CASSRAGVGTETYEQYF. The rearrangement uses TRBV4-1 and TRBJ2-7, with 7 bases aligning to TRBD1. The ends lost 4 bases at V and 2 bases at J; junction bases unmatched: 14. The CDR3 totals 17 residues. Looked up from germline, CDR1 is MGHRA and CDR2 is YSYEKL.

The chain is built from TRBV5-8 and TRBJ1-1; maybe TRBD1 (5 bases). The CDR3 contains 15 residues. V lost 1 base, J lost 0 bases, and 10 bases lay in between. The germline V gene has CDR1 SGHTS and CDR2 YDEGEE. The CDR3 loop reads CASSLSPGLNTEAFF. CDR3 nucleotide sequence: TGTGCCAGCAGCTTGTCCCCAGGGCTGAACACTGAAGCTTTCTTT.

The chain combines TRBV2 with TRBJ1-5, with D perhaps TRBD1 (6 bases). In germline, CDR1 is SNHLY, CDR2 FYNNEI. V was cut by 3 bases and J by 2 bases, with 17 bases left in between. The CDR3 has 17 residues. For the CDR3, the DNA is TGTGCCAGCAGTGAGTTTCAGGGGCGGCCGGGCAATCAGCCCCAGCATTTT. It specifies CASSEFQGRPGNQPQHF. Drawing the rest from reference TRBV2 and TRBJ1-5, the complete variable domain is EPEVTQTPSHQVTQMGQEVILRCVPISNHLYFYWYRQILGQKVEFLVSFYNNEISEKSEIFDDQFSVERPDGSNFTLKIRSTKLEDSAMYFCASSEFQGRPGNQPQHFGDGTRLSIL.

J is TRBJ1-3 and V is TRBV7-6, with TRBD1 as a possible D gene (6 bases). The germline gives CDR1 SGHVS, CDR2 FNYEAQ. With 4 bases removed from V and 0 bases from J, the gap between germline ends came to 10 bases. The CDR3 extends over 15 amino acids. CDR3 in amino acids: CASSWDTVSGNTIYF. CDR3 nucleotide sequence: TGTGCCAGCAGCTGGGACACCGTCTCTGGAAACACCATATATTTT. Supplemented by reference TRBV7-6 and TRBJ1-3, the full variable domain reads GAGVSQSPRYKVTKRGQDVALRCDPISGHVSLYWYRQALGQGPEFLTYFNYEAQQDKSGLPNDRFSAERPEGSISTLTIQRTEQRDSAMYRCASSWDTVSGNTIYFGEGSWLTVV.

V usage is TRBV9 and J usage is TRBJ2-5; D is ambiguous. V lost 4 bases and J lost 3, with 16 bases in between. The V gene's germline CDR1 is SGDLS and CDR2 YYNGEE. The CDR3 covers 15 residues. The DNA of the CDR3 is TGTGCCAGCAGCCCCGGGTCACTACGCGAAGAGACCCAGTACTTC. The encoded protein is CASSPGSLREETQYF. The full variable domain, its missing parts supplied by reference TRBV9 and TRBJ2-5, is DSGVTQTPKHLITATGQRVTLRCSPRSGDLSVYWYQQSLDQGLQFLIQYYNGEERAKGNILERFSAQQFPDLHSELNLSSLELGDSALYFCASSPGSLREETQYFGPGTRLLVL.

The chain has TRBV6-5 and TRBJ2-1; D perhaps matches TRBD2 (6 bases). The CDR3 has 14 amino acids. V was trimmed by 2 bases and J by 9 bases, leaving 14 bases between them. Germline V CDR1 and CDR2: MNHEY, SVGAGI. CDR3 bases: TGTGCCAGCAGTTACGCAACTAGCATGGGTGAGCAGTTCTTC. This gives the protein CASSYATSMGEQFF.

V gene TRBV10-3 combines with J gene TRBJ1-2; TRBD1 aligns across 9 bases. The CDR3 consists of 13 residues. The V gene's germline CDR1 is ENHRY and CDR2 SYGVKD. Losses at the gene ends were 6 bases for V and 7 bases for J; bases not matched to a gene: 6. The CDR3 loop is CAISLDRGGGYTF. The CDR3 DNA reads TGTGCCATCAGCCTGGACAGGGGAGGTGGCTACACCTTC.

The rearrangement links TRBV5-8 to TRBJ2-1; 7 positions agree with TRBD1. The CDR3 consists of 16 residues. CDR1 and CDR2 (germline): SGHTS, YDEGEE. Trimming cost V 3 bases and J 8 bases; bases outside gene matches: 14. The CDR3 DNA sequence: TGTGCCAGCAGCTCCCTCCCCGGGACAGAAATAGATGAGCAGTTCTTC. As protein: CASSSLPGTEIDEQFF.